A single T cell receptor beta chain is shown here with its context. Each PCR reaction had synthetic TCR analog templates spiked into it. The method was immunoSEQ multiplex PCR; TCRdb's version includes in-frame clones alone and lacks a portion of them. This sample has around 100,000 clones, with around 90% found just once. Time point of the sample: pretreatment peripheral blood. These data come from a study of PD-L1 blockade in urothelial cancer. About the study: Patients' atezolizumab regimen, 1,200 mg intravenously every 3 weeks, began in the mid-2010s. Each participant's history included 0 to 3 prior chemotherapy regimens. The researchers analyzed blood 3 weeks (second dose) and 6 weeks after treatment start.

Trimming left V 0 bases short and J 6 bases short, with 12 bases between. The CDR3 is made up of 14 amino acids. Germline lookup yields CDR1 GTSNPN and CDR2 SVGIG (reference sequence). The input for sequencing was PBMCs, taken around atezolizumab (anti-PD-L1) treatment. The TCR originated in a man between 60 and 75 years old with urothelial cancer. The rearrangement links TRBV30 to TRBJ2-1; possibly TRBD2 for D (5 bases). CDR3 DNA: TGTGCCTGGAGTGTACCCATAGCGATCAATGAGCAGTTCTTC. Encoded protein: CAWSVPIAINEQFF.